This T cell receptor beta chain comes out of a study of OX40 agonist ivuxolimab in advanced cancers. The length of the CDR3 is 16 residues. V trimming: 6 bases; J trimming: 2 bases; junction bases outside the gene matches: 13. From germline, CDR1 is SQVTM and CDR2 ANQGSEA. Profiling relied on immunoSEQ multiplex PCR, and the TCRdb table lists in-frame clones only, not all of them. The table lists tens of thousands of clones, 80% to 85% of them singletons, with approximately 20% in the top ten. The sample here was CD4+ or CD8+ T cells sorted from blood, taken in a trial of the OX40 agonist ivuxolimab. The chain employs TRBV29-1 and TRBJ2-7; 10 bases are shared with TRBD1. This receptor was obtained from an adult with an advanced solid tumor such as melanoma, head and neck, liver or kidney cancer. The CDR3 is CSVLLPGTGATYEQYF. CDR3 DNA: TGCAGCGTCCTATTACCCGGGACAGGGGCAACCTACGAGCAGTACTTC.